This TCR beta chain was captured by sequencing in a study of cytomegalovirus exposure and HLA in healthy donors (TCRdb year 2017). Describing the broader study: According to a later analysis, one platform produced both the 100 to 150 validation repertoires and the 550 to 800 repertoires of the first cohort. A separate validation cohort of approximately 120 different subjects was used in addition to the roughly 640-subject first cohort. To predict cytomegalovirus infection status, the study combined high-throughput TCR immunosequencing, statistical association of individual TCRs with disease status, and machine learning. The study aimed to test whether signatures of past pathogen exposure could be identified by cataloging public T cell receptors.

Regarding this clone: This clone's antigen is unknown. Per-base quality was not reported, and no clone a single base away is much larger than it.

Library construction relied on the immunoSEQ multiplex PCR assay. The study's processing was this. A statistical classification framework was built for diagnosing cytomegalovirus status from the catalog of TCR beta chain sequences. TCRdb limited this immuneACCESS table to in-frame rearrangements with V and J called. A share of clones is missing; checked studies link under half to unresolved V genes, and the rest is unexplained. V, J and clone size derive from that table, while D and trimming were established from the DNA sequence. For this sample there are 59,000 or so clones; 85% to 90% appear just once. Roughly 15% of the sample comes from the top ten. The CDR3 runs 16 residues from the cysteine to the phenylalanine. Only the CDR3 portion is preserved as DNA: 48 bases, with reading frame beginning at the first base. Looking up the germline V gene yields CDR1 SNHLY and CDR2 FYNNEI. V is trimmed back by 4 bases and J by 1 base, and the junction contains 4 bases that no gene match accounts for.

What the study reported, not specific to this receptor: The validation cohort had no HLA typing available for a later analysis, so co-occurrence within that cohort was assessed over all 120 or so repertoires. In both the original and validation cohorts, the classifier was reported to diagnose cytomegalovirus status with high specificity and sensitivity. In a later analysis, TCRs clustered in the first cohort were found to also tend to co-occur in the 120 or so validation repertoires, with approximately 93% of cluster scores above 0. It was suggested by the authors that the approach could potentially be generalized to other disease states and immunological phenotypes. A few of the identified cytomegalovirus-associated TCR beta chains were confirmed in vitro to be specific for cytomegalovirus antigens. Most TCR sequences were observed very rarely across donors, whereas some public TCRs were present in many individuals. In the study, 150 to 200 TCR beta chains were listed as associated with cytomegalovirus.

Donors formed part of the validation cohort, which comprised fewer than 150 subjects and was distinct from the first cohort of 550 to 850 subjects. This clonotype was sampled from a woman aged 18-29 years in good health and CMV-seronegative. The V and J segments used are TRBV2 and TRBJ2-4, and 10 bases in between align with TRBD2. Sequenced: PBMCs. The CDR3 corresponds to CASSGSGRLAKNIQYF. The DNA sequence follows: TGTGCCAGCAGTGGTAGCGGGAGGCTCGCCAAAAACATTCAGTACTTC.